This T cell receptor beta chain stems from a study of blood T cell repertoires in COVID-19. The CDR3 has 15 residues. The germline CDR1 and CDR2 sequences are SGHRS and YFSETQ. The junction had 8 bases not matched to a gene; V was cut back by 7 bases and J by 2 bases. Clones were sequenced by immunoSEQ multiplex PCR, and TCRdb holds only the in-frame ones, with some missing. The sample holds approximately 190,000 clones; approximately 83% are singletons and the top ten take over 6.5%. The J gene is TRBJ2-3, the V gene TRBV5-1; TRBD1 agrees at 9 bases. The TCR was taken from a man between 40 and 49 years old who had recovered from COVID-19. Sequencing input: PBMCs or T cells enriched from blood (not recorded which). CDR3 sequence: CASGVGQGYTDTQYF. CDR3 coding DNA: TGCGCCAGCGGGGTTGGACAGGGGTACACAGATACGCAGTATTTT.